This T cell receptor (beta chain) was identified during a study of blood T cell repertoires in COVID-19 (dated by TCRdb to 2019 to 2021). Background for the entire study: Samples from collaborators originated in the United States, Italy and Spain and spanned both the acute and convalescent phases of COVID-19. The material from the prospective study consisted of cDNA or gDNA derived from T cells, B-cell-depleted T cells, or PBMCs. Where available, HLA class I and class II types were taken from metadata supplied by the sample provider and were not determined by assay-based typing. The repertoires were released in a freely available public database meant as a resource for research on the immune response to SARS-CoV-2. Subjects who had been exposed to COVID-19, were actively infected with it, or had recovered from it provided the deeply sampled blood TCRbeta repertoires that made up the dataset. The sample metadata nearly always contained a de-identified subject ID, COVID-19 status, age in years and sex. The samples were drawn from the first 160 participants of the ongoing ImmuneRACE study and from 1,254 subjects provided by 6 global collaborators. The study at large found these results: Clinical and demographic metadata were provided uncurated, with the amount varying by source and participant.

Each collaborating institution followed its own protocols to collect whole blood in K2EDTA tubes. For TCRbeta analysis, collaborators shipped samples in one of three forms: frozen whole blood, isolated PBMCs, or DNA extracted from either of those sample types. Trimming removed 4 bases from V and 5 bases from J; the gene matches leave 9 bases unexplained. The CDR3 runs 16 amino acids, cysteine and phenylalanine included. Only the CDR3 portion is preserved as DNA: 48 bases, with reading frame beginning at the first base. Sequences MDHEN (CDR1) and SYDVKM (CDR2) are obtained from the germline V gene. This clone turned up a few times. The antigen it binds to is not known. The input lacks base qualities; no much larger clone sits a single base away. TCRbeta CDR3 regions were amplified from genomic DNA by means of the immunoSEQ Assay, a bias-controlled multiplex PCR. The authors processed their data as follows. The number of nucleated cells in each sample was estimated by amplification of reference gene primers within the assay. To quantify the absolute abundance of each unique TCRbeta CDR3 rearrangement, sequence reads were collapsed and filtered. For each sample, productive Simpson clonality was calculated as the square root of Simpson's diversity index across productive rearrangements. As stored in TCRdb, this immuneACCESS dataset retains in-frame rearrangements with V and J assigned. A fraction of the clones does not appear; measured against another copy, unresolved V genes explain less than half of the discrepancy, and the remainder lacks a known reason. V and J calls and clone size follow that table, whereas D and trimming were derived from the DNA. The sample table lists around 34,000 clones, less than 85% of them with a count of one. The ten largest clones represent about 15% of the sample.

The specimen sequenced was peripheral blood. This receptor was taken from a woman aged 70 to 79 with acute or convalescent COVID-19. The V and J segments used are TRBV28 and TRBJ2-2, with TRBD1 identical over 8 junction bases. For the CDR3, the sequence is CASSSLPGQETGELFF. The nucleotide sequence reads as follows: TGTGCCAGCAGTTCACTCCCGGGACAGGAGACCGGGGAGCTGTTTTTT.